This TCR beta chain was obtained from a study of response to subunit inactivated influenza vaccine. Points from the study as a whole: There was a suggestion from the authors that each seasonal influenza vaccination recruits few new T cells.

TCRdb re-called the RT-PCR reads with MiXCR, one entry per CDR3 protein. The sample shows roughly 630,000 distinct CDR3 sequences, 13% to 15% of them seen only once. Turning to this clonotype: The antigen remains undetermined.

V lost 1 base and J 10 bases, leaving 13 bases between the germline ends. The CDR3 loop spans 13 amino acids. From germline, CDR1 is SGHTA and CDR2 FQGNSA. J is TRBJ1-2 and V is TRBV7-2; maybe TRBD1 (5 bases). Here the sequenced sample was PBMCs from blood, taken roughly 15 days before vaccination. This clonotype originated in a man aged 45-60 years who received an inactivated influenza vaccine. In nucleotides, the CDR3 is TGTGCCAGCAGCTTAGACGGGGGACTGGTCTACACCTTC. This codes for CASSLDGGLVYTF.